This TCR beta chain comes out of a study of T cells in Graves' hyperthyroidism and ophthalmopathy. Findings and limits, study-wide: Within blood appeared most thyroid clonotypes that had expanded above 0.001.

As regards this clonotype: Its target is unknown.

Germline CDR1 reads MNHEY; CDR2 reads SMNVEV (reference sequence). Trimming took 6 bases from V and 4 from J; bases not matched to a gene: 7. This CDR3 has 16 amino acids. For Graves' hyperthyroidism to be stable, ophthalmopathy could not progress within 18 months. Diagnosis of hyperthyroidism was new in patients aged 18 to 65, and its duration was under 2 months. Diagnosis rested on symptoms, serum thyroxine and TRAb, thyroid ultrasound, and orbital computed tomography. The TCR beta CDR3 regions underwent amplification using RNA transcripts as the source. HTBI primers were used for first-round RT-PCR of the TCR CDR3. Each CDR3 protein is one row after TCRdb ran MiXCR on the multiplex PCR reads. The sample shows 700,000 or so distinct CDR3 sequences, around 15% of them seen only once.

The V and J genes are TRBV27 and TRBJ1-6; TRBD1 matches at 9 bases. Material: blood. The receptor was isolated from a man aged 18 to 30 with Graves' hyperthyroidism. CDR3 sequence reads: CASRRTGVSYNSPLHF. The DNA of the CDR3 is TGTGCCAGCAGGAGGACAGGGGTATCTTATAATTCACCCCTCCACTTT.